This T cell receptor (beta chain) stems from a study of regulatory T cells in long-lasting Graves disease. Trimming removed 2 bases from V and 1 base from J, with 12 bases in between. The CDR3 has 17 residues. Germline V gives CDR1 MGHDK, CDR2 SYGVNS. In building TCR beta libraries, iRepertoire HTBI primers were used together with Arm-PCR of CDR3 regions. From the multiplex PCR reads, TCRdb called clonotypes with MiXCR, one entry per CDR3 protein. The sample has about half a million distinct CDR3 sequences, 12% seen once. Time point in this sample: newly diagnosed GD, antithyroid drugs for less than 3 months. The TCR library was prepared using RNA isolated from PBMCs. A further study also used this sample, focusing on T cells in Graves' hyperthyroidism and ophthalmopathy.

The input for sequencing was peripheral blood mononuclear cells (PBMCs), taken at new diagnosis, from a patient treated with antithyroid drugs. This sequence joins TRBV25-1 and TRBJ2-6, with D unclear. The sequence came from a woman aged 30 to 39 with Graves disease. CDR3 nucleotides: TGTGCCAGCAGTGAAATCGGAGCCATATCTGGGGCCAACGTCCTGACTTTC. Translation gives CASSEIGAISGANVLTF.